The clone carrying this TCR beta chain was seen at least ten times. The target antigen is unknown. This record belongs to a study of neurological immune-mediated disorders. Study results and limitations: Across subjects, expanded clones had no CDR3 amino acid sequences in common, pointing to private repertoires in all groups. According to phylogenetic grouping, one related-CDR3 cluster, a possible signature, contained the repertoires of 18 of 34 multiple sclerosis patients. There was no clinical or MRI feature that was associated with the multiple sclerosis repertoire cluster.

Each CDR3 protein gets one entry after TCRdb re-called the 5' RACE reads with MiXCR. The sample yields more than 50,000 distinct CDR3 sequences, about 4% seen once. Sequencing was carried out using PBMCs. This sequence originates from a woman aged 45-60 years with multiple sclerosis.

The DNA for the CDR3 is TGTGCCAGCAGCTTACGCCGAGGACAGGCCCGTCGCAATGAGCAGTTCTTC. It codes for CASSLRRGQARRNEQFF. V usage is TRBV7-9 and J usage is TRBJ2-1; 7 bases line up with TRBD1. CDR1 is SEHNR and CDR2 is FQNEAQ in the germline V gene (reference sequence). The CDR3 spans 17 residues. Trimming cost V 2 bases and J 6 bases; bases outside gene matches: 13.